This T cell receptor beta chain was profiled in a study of blood T cell repertoires in COVID-19 (dated by TCRdb to 2019 to 2021). With regard to the full study: Samples covering the acute and convalescent phases of COVID-19 were provided by collaborators in the United States, Italy and Spain. The material from the prospective study consisted of cDNA or gDNA derived from T cells, B-cell-depleted T cells, or PBMCs. Deeply sampled blood TCRbeta repertoires from subjects exposed to, actively infected with, or recovered from COVID-19 were included in the dataset. A freely available public database, intended as a resource for researchers studying the immune response to SARS-CoV-2, is where the repertoires were released. Samples came from the ongoing ImmuneRACE study (first 160 participants) plus 1,254 subjects from 6 global collaborators. Nearly every sample came with metadata listing a de-identified subject ID, COVID-19 status, age in years and sex. Where available, HLA class I and class II types were obtained from metadata supplied by the sample provider rather than from assay-based typing.

CDR1 and CDR2 (MGHDK, SYGVNS) derive from the germline V gene. The CDR3 numbers 13 residues from cysteine through phenylalanine. Just CDR3 DNA is preserved here, 39 bases in frame from base 1. V is clipped by 6 bases and J by 3 bases, and the sequence between their germline boundaries is 12 bases long. The immunoSEQ Assay, a bias-controlled multiplex PCR, was used to amplify TCRbeta CDR3 regions from genomic DNA. Concerning the study's data processing: The number of nucleated cells in each sample was estimated by amplification of reference gene primers within the assay. Sequence reads were collapsed and filtered to measure the absolute abundance of every unique TCRbeta CDR3 rearrangement. For each sample, productive Simpson clonality was calculated as the square root of Simpson's diversity index over productive rearrangements. The source is immuneACCESS, and TCRdb retained only in-frame sequences with V and J called. Part of the clones is not carried over; for the studies checked, unresolved V genes explain less than half of this, and the remainder is unexplained. That table gives V, J and clone size, and the DNA gave D and trimming. The sample has hundreds of thousands of clones on record, 85% to 95% of them singletons. About 1.9% of the sample is taken by the ten largest.

Here is what the overall study found, with its caveats: Clinical and demographic metadata were provided uncurated, with the amount varying by source and participant.

Participants in the prospective study were enrolled through a virtual design, were aged about 18 to 90 years, and lived in approximately 25 United States geographic areas. To assign participants to cohorts, the prospective study relied on clinical history that participants themselves reported in a screening survey and a study questionnaire. Recovered participants in ImmuneRACE Cohort 3 were defined by two consecutive negative NP/OP PCR tests, clearance by a healthcare professional, or resolution of symptoms. In the prospective study, mobile phlebotomists collected whole blood, serum and a nasopharyngeal or oropharyngeal swab from each participant. Over a roughly 2-month period, participants in the prospective study had the option of providing additional blood draws and questionnaires. Before DNA extraction, prospective study blood samples were shipped either frozen or at room temperature. Details on this clone: Its antigen is unknown. Base-call qualities are not available, and no considerably larger clone is one nucleotide away.

This clonotype originated in a woman between 18 and 30 years old who had recovered from COVID-19. Recombination joined TRBV25-1 with TRBJ2-7; the D gene is perhaps TRBD2, on 5 matching bases. Specimen: PBMCs or T cells enriched from blood (not recorded which). This receptor carries the CDR3 CASRGVRDYEQYF. The nucleotide sequence is given as TGTGCCAGCAGGGGAGTTCGAGACTACGAGCAGTACTTC.